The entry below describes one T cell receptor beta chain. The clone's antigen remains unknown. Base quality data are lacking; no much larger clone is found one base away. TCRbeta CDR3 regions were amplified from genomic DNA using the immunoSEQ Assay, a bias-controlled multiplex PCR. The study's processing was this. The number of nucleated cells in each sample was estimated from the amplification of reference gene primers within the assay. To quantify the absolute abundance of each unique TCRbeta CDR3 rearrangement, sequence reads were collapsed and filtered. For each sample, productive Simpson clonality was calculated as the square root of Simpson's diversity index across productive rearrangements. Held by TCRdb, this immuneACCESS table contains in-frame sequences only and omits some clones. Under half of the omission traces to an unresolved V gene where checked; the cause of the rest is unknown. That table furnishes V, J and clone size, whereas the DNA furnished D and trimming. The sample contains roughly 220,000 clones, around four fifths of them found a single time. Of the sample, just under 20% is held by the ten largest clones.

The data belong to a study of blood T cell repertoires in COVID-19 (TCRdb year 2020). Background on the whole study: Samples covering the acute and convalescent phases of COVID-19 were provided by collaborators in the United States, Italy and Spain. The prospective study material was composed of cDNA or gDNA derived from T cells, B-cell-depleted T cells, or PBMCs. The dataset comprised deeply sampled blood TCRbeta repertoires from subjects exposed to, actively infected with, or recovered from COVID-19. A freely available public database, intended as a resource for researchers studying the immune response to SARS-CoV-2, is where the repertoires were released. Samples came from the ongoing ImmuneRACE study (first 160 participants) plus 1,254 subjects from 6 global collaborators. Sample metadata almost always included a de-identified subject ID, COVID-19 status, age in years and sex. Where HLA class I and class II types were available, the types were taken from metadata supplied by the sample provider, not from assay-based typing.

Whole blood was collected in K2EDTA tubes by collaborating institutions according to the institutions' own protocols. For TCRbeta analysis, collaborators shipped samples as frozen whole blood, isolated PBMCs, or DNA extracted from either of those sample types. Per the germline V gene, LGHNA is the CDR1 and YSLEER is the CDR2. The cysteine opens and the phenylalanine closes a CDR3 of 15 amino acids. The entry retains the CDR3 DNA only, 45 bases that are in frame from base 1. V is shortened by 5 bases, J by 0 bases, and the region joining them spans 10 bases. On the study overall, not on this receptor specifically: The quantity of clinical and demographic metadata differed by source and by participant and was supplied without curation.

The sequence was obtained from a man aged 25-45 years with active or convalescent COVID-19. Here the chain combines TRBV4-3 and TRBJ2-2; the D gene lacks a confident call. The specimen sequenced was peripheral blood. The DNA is TGCGCCAGCAGCTTCATACTAACGAACACCGGGGAGCTGTTTTTT. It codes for CASSFILTNTGELFF.